This TCR beta chain appears in the sequencing data of a study of cytomegalovirus exposure and HLA in healthy donors. Study summary: Early released data comprised 80 million or so unique TCRs from HLA-typed donors.

Primers included in the PCR were 60 Vbeta and 13 Jbeta primers. Here immunoSEQ multiplex PCR was the method, and the copy in TCRdb shows in-frame clones only, minus some. The sample shows 75,000 to 80,000 clones, roughly 80% of them seen only once. General observations from the study: What a later analysis showed was that several of the most significant clusters appeared linked to common viral pathogens. The authors confirmed in vitro that a few CMV-associated chains were specific for CMV antigens.

This clone was counted once. What it binds is not known. Source material: PBMCs. This receptor was obtained from a male donor in good health and CMV-seronegative.

The CDR3 sequence is CASSPSGLAGHEQYF. The CDR3 nucleotides read TGTGCCAGTAGTCCATCGGGACTAGCGGGCCACGAGCAGTACTTC. The rearrangement links TRBV19 to TRBJ2-7, with 12 bases aligning to TRBD2. V trimming: 5 bases; J trimming: 5 bases; junction bases outside the gene matches: 7. CDR1 and CDR2 (germline): LNHDA, SQIVND (reference sequence). The CDR3 contains 15 residues.